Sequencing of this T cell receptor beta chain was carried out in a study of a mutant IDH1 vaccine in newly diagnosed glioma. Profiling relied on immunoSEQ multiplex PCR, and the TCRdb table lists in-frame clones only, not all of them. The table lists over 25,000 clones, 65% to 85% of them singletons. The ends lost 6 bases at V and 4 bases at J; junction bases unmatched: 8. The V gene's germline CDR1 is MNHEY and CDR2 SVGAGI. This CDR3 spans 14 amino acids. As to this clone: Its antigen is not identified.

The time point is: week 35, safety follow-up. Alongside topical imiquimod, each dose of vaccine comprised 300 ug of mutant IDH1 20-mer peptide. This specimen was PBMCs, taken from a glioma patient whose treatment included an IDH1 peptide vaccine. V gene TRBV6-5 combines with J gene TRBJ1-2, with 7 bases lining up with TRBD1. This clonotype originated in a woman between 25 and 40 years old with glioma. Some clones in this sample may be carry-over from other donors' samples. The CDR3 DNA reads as TGTGCCAGCAGACGAGGAGGGACAGCCTATGGCTACACCTTC. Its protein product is CASRRGGTAYGYTF.